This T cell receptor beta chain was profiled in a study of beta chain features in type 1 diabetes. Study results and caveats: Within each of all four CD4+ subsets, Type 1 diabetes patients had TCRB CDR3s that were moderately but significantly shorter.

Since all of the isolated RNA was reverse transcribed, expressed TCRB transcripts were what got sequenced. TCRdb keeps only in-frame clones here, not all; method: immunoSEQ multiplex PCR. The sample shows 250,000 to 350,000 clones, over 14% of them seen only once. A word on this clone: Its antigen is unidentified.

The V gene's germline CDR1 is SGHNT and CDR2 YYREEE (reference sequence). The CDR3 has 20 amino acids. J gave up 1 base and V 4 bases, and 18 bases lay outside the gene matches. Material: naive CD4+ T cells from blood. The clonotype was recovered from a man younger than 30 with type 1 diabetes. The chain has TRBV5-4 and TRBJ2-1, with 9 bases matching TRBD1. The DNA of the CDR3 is TGTGCCAGCAGCGGAAAAGTCCCGGGACAGGGTCGGGCTTCCTACAATGAGCAGTTCTTC. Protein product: CASSGKVPGQGRASYNEQFF.